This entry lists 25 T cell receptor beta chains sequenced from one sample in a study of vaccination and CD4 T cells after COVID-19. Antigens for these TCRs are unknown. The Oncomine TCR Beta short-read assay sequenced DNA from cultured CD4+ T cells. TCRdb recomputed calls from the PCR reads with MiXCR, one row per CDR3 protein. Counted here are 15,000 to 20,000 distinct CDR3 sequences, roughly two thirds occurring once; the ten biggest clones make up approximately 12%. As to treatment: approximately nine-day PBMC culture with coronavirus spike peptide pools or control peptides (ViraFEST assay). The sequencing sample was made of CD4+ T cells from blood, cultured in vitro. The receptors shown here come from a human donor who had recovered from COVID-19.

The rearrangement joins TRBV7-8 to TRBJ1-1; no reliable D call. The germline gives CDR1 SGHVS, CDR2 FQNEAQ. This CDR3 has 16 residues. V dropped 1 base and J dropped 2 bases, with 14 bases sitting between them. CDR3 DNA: TGTGCCAGCAGCTTAGGGCACTCCTATAGAAACACTGAAGCTTTCTTT. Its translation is CASSLGHSYRNTEAFF.

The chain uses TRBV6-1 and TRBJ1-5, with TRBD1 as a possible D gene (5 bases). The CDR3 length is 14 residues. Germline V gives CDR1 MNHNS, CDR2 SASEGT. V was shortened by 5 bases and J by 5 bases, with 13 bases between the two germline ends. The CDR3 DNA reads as TGTGCCAGCAGTCGGTCTGGGGGTCATCAGCCCCAGCATTTT. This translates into CASSRSGGHQPQHF.

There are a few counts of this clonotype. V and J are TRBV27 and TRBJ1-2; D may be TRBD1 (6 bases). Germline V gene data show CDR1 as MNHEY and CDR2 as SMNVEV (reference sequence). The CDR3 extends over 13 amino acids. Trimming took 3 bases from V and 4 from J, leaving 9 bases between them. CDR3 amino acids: CASSFLGAYGYTF. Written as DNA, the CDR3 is TGTGCCAGCAGTTTTCTGGGGGCCTATGGCTACACCTTC.

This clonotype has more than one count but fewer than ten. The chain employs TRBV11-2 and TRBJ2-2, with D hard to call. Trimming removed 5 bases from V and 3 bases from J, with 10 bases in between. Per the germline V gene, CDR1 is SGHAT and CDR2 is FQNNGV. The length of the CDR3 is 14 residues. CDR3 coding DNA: TGTGCCAGCAGCAGGTTTGGGGACACCGGGGAGCTGTTTTTT. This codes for CASSRFGDTGELFF. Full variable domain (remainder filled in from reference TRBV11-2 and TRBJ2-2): EAGVAQSPRYKIIEKRQSVAFWCNPISGHATLYWYQQILGQGPKLLIQFQNNGVVDDSQLPKDRFSAERLKGVDSTLKIQPAKLEDSAVYLCASSRFGDTGELFFGEGSRLTVL.

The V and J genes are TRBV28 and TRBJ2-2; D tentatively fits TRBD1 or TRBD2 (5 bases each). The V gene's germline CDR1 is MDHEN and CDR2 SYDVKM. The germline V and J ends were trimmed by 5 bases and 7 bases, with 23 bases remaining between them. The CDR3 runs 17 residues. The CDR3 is CASSIRGFRDVDGELFF. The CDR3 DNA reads TGTGCCAGCAGTATCCGGGGTTTCCGGGACGTTGACGGGGAGCTGTTTTTT.

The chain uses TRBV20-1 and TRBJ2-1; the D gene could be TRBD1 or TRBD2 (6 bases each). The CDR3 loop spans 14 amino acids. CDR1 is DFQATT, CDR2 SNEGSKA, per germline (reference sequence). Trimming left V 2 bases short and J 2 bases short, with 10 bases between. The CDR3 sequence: CSARRGPTYNEQFF. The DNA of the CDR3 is TGCAGTGCTAGACGGGGGCCCACCTACAATGAGCAGTTCTTC.

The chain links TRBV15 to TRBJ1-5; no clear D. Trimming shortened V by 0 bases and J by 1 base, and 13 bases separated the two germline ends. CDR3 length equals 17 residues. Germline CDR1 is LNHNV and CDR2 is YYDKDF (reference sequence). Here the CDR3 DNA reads TGTGCCACCAGCAGAGATAGGGTGAGGTGGAGCAATCAGCCCCAGCATTTT. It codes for CATSRDRVRWSNQPQHF.

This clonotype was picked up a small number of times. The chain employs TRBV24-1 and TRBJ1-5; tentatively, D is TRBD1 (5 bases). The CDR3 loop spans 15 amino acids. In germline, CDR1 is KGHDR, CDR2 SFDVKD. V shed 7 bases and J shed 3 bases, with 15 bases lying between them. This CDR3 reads CATRAGGGDNQPQHF. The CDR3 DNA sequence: TGTGCCACCAGAGCTGGGGGAGGGGACAATCAGCCCCAGCATTTT.

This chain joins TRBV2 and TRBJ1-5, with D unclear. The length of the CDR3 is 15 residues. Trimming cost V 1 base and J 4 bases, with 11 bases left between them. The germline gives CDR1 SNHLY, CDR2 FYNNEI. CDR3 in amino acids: CASSEDSQKNQPQHF. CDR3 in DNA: TGTGCCAGCAGTGAAGACAGTCAGAAGAATCAGCCCCAGCATTTT.

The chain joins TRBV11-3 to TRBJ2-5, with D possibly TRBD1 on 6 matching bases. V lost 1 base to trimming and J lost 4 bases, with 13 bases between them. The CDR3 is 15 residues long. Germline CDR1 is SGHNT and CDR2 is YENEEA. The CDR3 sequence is CASSLAALRGETQYF. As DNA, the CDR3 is TGTGCCAGCAGCTTAGCGGCACTCAGGGGAGAGACCCAGTACTTC.

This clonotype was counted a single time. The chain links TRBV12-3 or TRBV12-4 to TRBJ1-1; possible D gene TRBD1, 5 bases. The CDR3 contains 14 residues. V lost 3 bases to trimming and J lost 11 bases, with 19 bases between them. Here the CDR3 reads CASSLMGPRQPAFF. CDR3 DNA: TGTGCCAGCAGTTTGATGGGACCCCGGCAACCGGCTTTCTTT.

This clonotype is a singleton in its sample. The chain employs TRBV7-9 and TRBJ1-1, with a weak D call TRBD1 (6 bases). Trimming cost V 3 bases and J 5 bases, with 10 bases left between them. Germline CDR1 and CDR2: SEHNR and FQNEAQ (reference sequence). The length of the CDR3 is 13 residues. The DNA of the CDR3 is TGTGCCAGCAGCTTCGGGGGGCAGACTGAAGCTTTCTTT. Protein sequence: CASSFGGQTEAFF.

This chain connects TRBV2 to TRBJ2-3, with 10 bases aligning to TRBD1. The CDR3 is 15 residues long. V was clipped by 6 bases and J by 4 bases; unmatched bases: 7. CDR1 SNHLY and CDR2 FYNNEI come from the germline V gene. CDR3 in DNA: TGTGCCAGCAGCGAGGGGGACAGGGGCGCAGATACGCAGTATTTT. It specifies CASSEGDRGADTQYF. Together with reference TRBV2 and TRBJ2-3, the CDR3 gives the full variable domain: EPEVTQTPSHQVTQMGQEVILRCVPISNHLYFYWYRQILGQKVEFLVSFYNNEISEKSEIFDDQFSVERPDGSNFTLKIRSTKLEDSAMYFCASSEGDRGADTQYFGPGTRLTVL.

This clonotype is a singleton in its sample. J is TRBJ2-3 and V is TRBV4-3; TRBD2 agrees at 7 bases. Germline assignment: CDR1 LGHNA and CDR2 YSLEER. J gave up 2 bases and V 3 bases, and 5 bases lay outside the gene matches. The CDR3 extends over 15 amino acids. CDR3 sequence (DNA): TGCGCCAGCAGCCAGACGGGAGGTAACACAGATACGCAGTATTTT. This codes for CASSQTGGNTDTQYF.

The CDR3 is CASSLGAWSGRRDSPLHF. For the CDR3, the DNA is TGTGCCAGCAGTTTAGGTGCATGGTCAGGGAGGAGGGATTCACCCCTCCACTTT. The V and J genes are TRBV28 and TRBJ1-6; the D gene is possibly TRBD1 (5 bases). V was shortened by 2 bases and J by 8 bases, with 22 bases between the two germline ends. Per the germline V gene, CDR1 is MDHEN and CDR2 is SYDVKM. There are 18 residues in the CDR3.

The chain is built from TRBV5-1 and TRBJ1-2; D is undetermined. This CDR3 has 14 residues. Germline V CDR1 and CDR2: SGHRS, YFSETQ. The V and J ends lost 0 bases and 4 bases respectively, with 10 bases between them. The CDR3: CASSLGSLGYGYTF. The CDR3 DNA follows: TGCGCCAGCAGCTTGGGAAGTCTGGGCTATGGCTACACCTTC. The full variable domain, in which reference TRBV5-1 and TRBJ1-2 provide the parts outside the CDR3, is KAGVTQTPRYLIKTRGQQVTLSCSPISGHRSVSWYQQTPGQGLQFLFEYFSETQRNKGNFPGRFSGRQFSNSRSEMNVSTLELGDSALYLCASSLGSLGYGYTFGSGTRLTVV.

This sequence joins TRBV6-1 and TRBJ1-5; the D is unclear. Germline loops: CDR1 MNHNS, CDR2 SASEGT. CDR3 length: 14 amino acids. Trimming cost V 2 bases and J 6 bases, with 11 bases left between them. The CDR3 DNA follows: TGTGCCAGCAGTGAATTGGGCAGACTTCAGCCCCAGCATTTT. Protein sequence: CASSELGRLQPQHF.

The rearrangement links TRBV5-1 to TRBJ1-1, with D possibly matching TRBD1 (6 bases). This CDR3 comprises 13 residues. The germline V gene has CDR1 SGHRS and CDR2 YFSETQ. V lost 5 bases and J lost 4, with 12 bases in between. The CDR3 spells CASRLTGFTEAFF. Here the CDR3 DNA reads TGCGCCAGCAGGTTAACAGGGTTCACTGAAGCTTTCTTT.

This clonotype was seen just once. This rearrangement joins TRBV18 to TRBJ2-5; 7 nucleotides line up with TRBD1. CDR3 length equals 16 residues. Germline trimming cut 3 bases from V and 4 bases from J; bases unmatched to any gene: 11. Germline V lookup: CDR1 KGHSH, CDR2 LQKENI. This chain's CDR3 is CASSPPRDRVRETQYF. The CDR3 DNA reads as TGTGCCAGCTCACCCCCCCGGGACAGAGTCCGAGAGACCCAGTACTTC. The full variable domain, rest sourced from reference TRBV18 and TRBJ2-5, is NAGVMQNPRHLVRRRGQEARLRCSPMKGHSHVYWYRQLPEEGLKFMVYLQKENIIDESGMPKERFSAEFPKEGPSILRIQQVVRGDSAAYFCASSPPRDRVRETQYFGPGTRLLVL.

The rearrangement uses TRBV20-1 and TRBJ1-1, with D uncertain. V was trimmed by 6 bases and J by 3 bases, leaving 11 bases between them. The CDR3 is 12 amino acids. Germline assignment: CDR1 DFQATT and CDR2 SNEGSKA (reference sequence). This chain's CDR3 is CSAIPWDTEAFF. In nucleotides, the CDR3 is TGCAGTGCCATCCCGTGGGACACTGAAGCTTTCTTT.

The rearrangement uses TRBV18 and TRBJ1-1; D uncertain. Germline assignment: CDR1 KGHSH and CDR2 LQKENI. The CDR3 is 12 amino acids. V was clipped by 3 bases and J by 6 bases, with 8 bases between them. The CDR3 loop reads CASSPTGPEAFF. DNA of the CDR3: TGTGCCAGCTCACCTACTGGGCCTGAAGCTTTCTTT.

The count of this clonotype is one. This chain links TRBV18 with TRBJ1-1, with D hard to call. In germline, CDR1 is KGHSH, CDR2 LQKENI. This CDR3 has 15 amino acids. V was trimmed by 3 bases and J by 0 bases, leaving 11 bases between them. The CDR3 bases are TGTGCCAGCTCACCCGGGGTGGATATGAACACTGAAGCTTTCTTT. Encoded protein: CASSPGVDMNTEAFF.

This chain's CDR3 is CARSRYRNTEAFF. CDR3 nucleotides: TGTGCCAGGTCGCGGTATAGGAACACTGAAGCTTTCTTT. This chain uses TRBV12-3 or TRBV12-4 with TRBJ1-1; D remains ambiguous. V was shortened by 9 bases and J by 1 base, with 12 bases between the two germline ends. This CDR3 has 13 residues.

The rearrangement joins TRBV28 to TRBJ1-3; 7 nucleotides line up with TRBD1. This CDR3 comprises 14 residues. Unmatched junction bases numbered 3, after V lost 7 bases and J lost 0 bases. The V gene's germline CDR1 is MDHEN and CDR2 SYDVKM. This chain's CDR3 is CASMGTASGNTIYF. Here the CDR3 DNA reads TGTGCCAGCATGGGGACAGCCTCTGGAAACACCATATATTTT.

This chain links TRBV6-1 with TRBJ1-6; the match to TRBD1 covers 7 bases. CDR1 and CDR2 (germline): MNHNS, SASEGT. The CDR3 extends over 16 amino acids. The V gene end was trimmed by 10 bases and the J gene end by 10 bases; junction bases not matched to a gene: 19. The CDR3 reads CAIGERQGLRLSPLHF. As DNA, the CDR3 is TGTGCCATCGGGGAAAGACAGGGTCTTCGTCTGTCACCCCTCCACTTT.